This TCR beta chain appears in the sequencing data of a study of T cell responses to AZD1222 COVID-19 vaccine. Sequenced by immunoSEQ multiplex PCR; TCRdb stores in-frame clones only, minus some. The repertoire has roughly 100,000 clones, 89% of them found once; the top ten carry roughly a sixth. A word on this clone: Its antigen remains unidentified.

Study findings and constraints: The donor group comprised mostly white British people and more females; the analysis possibly underestimated clonal diversity.

The source is an adult in good health. The sequenced sample was peripheral blood, obtained on day 0 of AZD1222 vaccination.

CDR3 residues: CASSFGQAGVDTQYF. The CDR3 coding sequence is TGTGCCAGCAGTTTCGGACAGGCCGGAGTGGATACGCAGTATTTT. The V call is TRBV7-6, the J call TRBJ2-3, with 7 bases identical to TRBD1. This CDR3 has 15 residues. Germline CDR1 is SGHVS and CDR2 is FNYEAQ. V shed 6 bases and J 6 bases; nucleotides not matched to a gene: 12.